What follows are 28 T cell receptor beta chains derived from one specimen sequenced in a study of blood T cell repertoires in COVID-19 (dated by TCRdb to 2018 to 2020). Library construction relied on the immunoSEQ multiplex PCR assay. TCRdb holds this immuneACCESS table with in-frame rearrangements only. Some clones are missing; in checked studies, unresolved V genes explain under half, and the rest has no known cause. The sample table records about 150,000 clones; 70% to 90% of these occur just once. The top ten clones comprise 2.5% to 4% of the sample. Sequenced: peripheral blood. The origin of the receptors is a man in his 70s with acute or convalescent COVID-19.

V is TRBV19 and J is TRBJ1-3; 7 bases agree with TRBD1. The CDR3 is made up of 17 amino acids. CDR1 LNHDA and CDR2 SQIVND come from the germline V gene (reference sequence). With 5 bases clipped from V and 3 bases from J, the junction kept 13 bases outside the gene matches. CDR3 sequence reads: CASSSTARQGGGNTIYF. The CDR3 DNA sequence: TGTGCCAGTAGTTCCACGGCCCGACAGGGCGGTGGAAACACCATATATTTT.

This chain links TRBV19 with TRBJ2-5; TRBD1 matches at 9 bases. The CDR3 loop spans 15 amino acids. The germline gives CDR1 LNHDA, CDR2 SQIVND (reference sequence). The V gene end was trimmed by 6 bases and the J gene end by 5 bases; junction bases not matched to a gene: 10. CDR3 loop: CASSPGTGQGETQYF. Written as DNA, the CDR3 is TGTGCCAGTAGCCCCGGGACAGGGCAGGGGGAGACCCAGTACTTC.

This chain links TRBV7-9 with TRBJ2-7, with 8 bases that match TRBD1. CDR1 SEHNR and CDR2 FQNEAQ come from the germline V gene (reference sequence). The CDR3 has 15 amino acids. Trimming removed 5 bases from V and 1 base from J; junction bases left unmatched: 7. The CDR3 protein is CASSQGQAVSYEQYF. DNA of the CDR3: TGTGCCAGCAGCCAGGGACAGGCAGTTTCCTACGAGCAGTACTTC.

The genes are TRBV7-6 and TRBJ2-1; D may be TRBD2 (6 bases). V was shortened by 5 bases and J by 7 bases, with 12 bases between the two germline ends. From germline, CDR1 is SGHVS and CDR2 FNYEAQ. The CDR3 totals 13 residues. The CDR3 sequence is CASSARLENEQFF. CDR3 nucleotide sequence: TGTGCCAGCAGCGCCAGACTAGAAAATGAGCAGTTCTTC. Full variable domain (remainder filled in from reference TRBV7-6 and TRBJ2-1): GAGVSQSPRYKVTKRGQDVALRCDPISGHVSLYWYRQALGQGPEFLTYFNYEAQQDKSGLPNDRFSAERPEGSISTLTIQRTEQRDSAMYRCASSARLENEQFFGPGTRLTVL.

In its sample, this clone was seen once. A junction boundary mismatches the germline segment, possibly from a read error. The V and J genes are TRBV24-1 and TRBJ2-4; D uncertain. Germline-derived CDR1 and CDR2 are KGHDR and SFDVKD. The CDR3 consists of 8 residues. CDR3 loop: CATSDQRF. Written as DNA, the CDR3 is TGTGCCACCAGTGACCAGAGGTTC.

The rearrangement uses TRBV6-4 and TRBJ2-1; weak D call: TRBD1 (5 bases). This CDR3 is 12 amino acids long. Trimming removed 4 bases at V and 10 bases at J, with 11 bases between. Germline-derived CDR1 and CDR2 are MRHNA and SNTAGT. CDR3 nucleotide sequence: TGTGCCAGCAGTGCCGGACCAGGGGAGCAGTTCTTC. Translation gives CASSAGPGEQFF.

This rearrangement joins TRBV3-1 (or the pseudogene TRBV3-2) to TRBJ2-7, with D tentatively TRBD2 (5 bases). The V and J ends lost 0 bases and 4 bases respectively, with 13 bases between them. The CDR3 spans 15 residues. Germline loops: CDR1 LGHDT, CDR2 YNNKEL (reference sequence). As DNA, the CDR3 is TGTGCCAGCAGCCAAGACCCCGGGGAACCATACGAGCAGTACTTC. The encoded protein is CASSQDPGEPYEQYF.

This chain connects TRBV3-1 (or the pseudogene TRBV3-2) to TRBJ2-3; TRBD2 agrees at 9 bases. This CDR3 is built from 17 residues. CDR1 is LGHDT and CDR2 is YNNKEL in the germline V gene (reference sequence). V shed 2 bases, J shed 1 base, and the junction held 7 bases outside the gene matches. The CDR3, as DNA: TGTGCCAGCAGCCAACCCAGCGGGAGGAGGGGCACAGATACGCAGTATTTT. Its translation: CASSQPSGRRGTDTQYF.

The V call is TRBV14, the J call TRBJ1-1, with D perhaps TRBD1 (6 bases). With 3 bases removed from V and 1 base from J, the gap between germline ends came to 9 bases. Germline V gene data show CDR1 as SGHDN and CDR2 as FVKESK. The CDR3 is 14 amino acids. The CDR3 region is CASSHWTANTEAFF. Written as DNA, the CDR3 is TGTGCCAGCAGCCACTGGACAGCGAACACTGAAGCTTTCTTT.

The chain combines TRBV7-3 with TRBJ2-1; the match to TRBD2 covers 8 bases. The CDR3 sequence is 14 residues long. V trimming: 3 bases; J trimming: 10 bases; junction bases outside the gene matches: 8. Per germline, CDR1 SGHTA and CDR2 FQGTGA. CDR3 sequence reads: CASSFRAGGGEQFF. In DNA, the CDR3 is TGTGCCAGCAGCTTCCGGGCGGGAGGAGGGGAGCAGTTCTTC.

In nucleotides, the CDR3 is TGTGCCAGCAGCGTAGATGGCGGGTACAATGAGCAGTTCTTC. It translates to CASSVDGGYNEQFF. V usage is TRBV9 and J usage is TRBJ2-1, with D possibly matching TRBD2 (5 bases). Germline V gene sequence: CDR1 SGDLS, CDR2 YYNGEE. The CDR3 totals 14 residues. V lost 0 bases and J lost 4, with 8 bases in between.

The chain uses TRBV5-6 and TRBJ2-3; 7 bases are shared with TRBD1. This CDR3 spans 16 amino acids. CDR1 is SGHDT, CDR2 YYEEEE, per germline. The V and J ends lost 1 base and 0 bases, in that order; junction bases with no gene match: 5. CDR3 in DNA: TGTGCCAGCAGCTTGCTGGGGACAGCTAGCACAGATACGCAGTATTTT. Its protein is CASSLLGTASTDTQYF.

This chain connects TRBV27 to TRBJ2-1, with 9 bases aligning to TRBD2. Germline CDR1 is MNHEY and CDR2 is SMNVEV (reference sequence). The CDR3 covers 15 residues. V gave up 5 bases and J gave up 6 bases; unmatched junction bases: 8. Here the CDR3 DNA reads TGTGCCAGCAGTCCTATAGCGGGAGTGAGCAATGAGCAGTTCTTC. This gives the protein CASSPIAGVSNEQFF.

DNA for the CDR3: TGTGCCAGCAGCTGGGCTCCGCAGGTGGCCGAGCAGTACTTC. Translation: CASSWAPQVAEQYF. The chain uses TRBV7-2 and TRBJ2-7; D not certain. This CDR3 contains 14 residues. The V and J ends lost 4 bases and 6 bases respectively, with 16 bases between them. Germline V lookup: CDR1 SGHTA, CDR2 FQGNSA.

The DNA for the CDR3 is TGTGCCAGCAGCTTGGGACTAGCCCCAGATACGCAGTATTTT. Protein: CASSLGLAPDTQYF. J is TRBJ2-3 and V is TRBV5-4; 7 nucleotides line up with TRBD2. Unmatched junction bases numbered 2, after V lost 0 bases and J lost 4 bases. There are 14 residues in the CDR3. Looked up from germline, CDR1 is SGHNT and CDR2 is YYREEE (reference sequence). Full variable domain (missing parts from reference TRBV5-4 and TRBJ2-3): ETGVTQSPTHLIKTRGQQVTLRCSSQSGHNTVSWYQQALGQGPQFIFQYYREEENGRGNFPPRFSGLQFPNYSSELNVNALELDDSALYLCASSLGLAPDTQYFGPGTRLTVL.

The chain is built from TRBV5-6 and TRBJ1-2; no clear D. Germline CDR1 is SGHDT and CDR2 is YYEEEE. The CDR3 is made up of 16 amino acids. V gave up 0 bases and J gave up 8 bases, with 20 bases separating them. In nucleotides, the CDR3 is TGTGCCAGCAGCTTGGGCGGAGTTGCTGGCCTTGGAGGCTACACCTTC. Its protein product is CASSLGGVAGLGGYTF.

The chain uses TRBV5-1 and TRBJ2-2, with 12 bases lining up with TRBD1. CDR3 length: 16 residues. With V trimmed by 1 base and J by 6 bases, 4 bases remained unmatched. CDR1 is SGHRS and CDR2 is YFSETQ in the germline V gene. The CDR3 nucleotides read TGCGCCAGCAGCTTGAGGGGGACAGGGGGCTCCGGGGAGCTGTTTTTT. Residues: CASSLRGTGGSGELFF.

About this clone itself: The identical CDR3 is also encoded by other nucleotide sequences in the sample. CDR3 amino acids: CASSVGSGSYNEQFF. CDR3 DNA: TGTGCCAGCAGCGTAGGTAGCGGGAGTTACAATGAGCAGTTCTTC. The chain uses TRBV9 and TRBJ2-1; 9 bases map to TRBD2. This CDR3 is 15 amino acids long. V shed 0 bases and J 4 bases; nucleotides not matched to a gene: 2. Per the germline V gene, CDR1 is SGDLS and CDR2 is YYNGEE.

The CDR3 region is CASSSRTGRYQPQHF. Written as DNA, the CDR3 is TGTGCCAGCAGCTCCAGGACAGGGAGGTATCAGCCCCAGCATTTT. The genes are TRBV7-2 and TRBJ1-5, with 8 bases matching TRBD1. CDR1 and CDR2 from the germline V gene are SGHTA and FQGNSA. V lost 4 bases, J lost 5 bases, and 7 bases stayed unmatched. The CDR3 is made up of 15 amino acids.

The chain joins TRBV4-3 to TRBJ2-3, with 11 bases lining up with TRBD1. The CDR3 runs 15 residues. V trimming: 1 base; J trimming: 5 bases; junction bases outside the gene matches: 2. Germline CDR1 reads LGHNA; CDR2 reads YSLEER. The CDR3 coding sequence is TGCGCCAGCAGCCAAGGGACAGGGGGCATAGATACGCAGTATTTT. Protein sequence: CASSQGTGGIDTQYF.

This clone was recorded only once. The V gene is TRBV18, the J gene TRBJ2-7; 7 bases are shared with TRBD1. The CDR3 extends over 11 amino acids. Germline trimming cut 11 bases from V and 5 bases from J; bases unmatched to any gene: 6. Germline V gene data show CDR1 as KGHSH and CDR2 as LQKENI. The CDR3 reads CAFHRGNEQYF. The DNA for the CDR3 is TGTGCCTTCCACAGGGGCAACGAGCAGTACTTC. The full variable domain, its missing parts supplied by reference TRBV18 and TRBJ2-7, is NAGVMQNPRHLVRRRGQEARLRCSPMKGHSHVYWYRQLPEEGLKFMVYLQKENIIDESGMPKERFSAEFPKEGPSILRIQQVVRGDSAAYFCAFHRGNEQYFGPGTRLTVT.

V is TRBV7-9 and J is TRBJ2-1; 8 bases are shared with TRBD2. J was trimmed by 5 bases and V by 1 base; bases with no gene match: 4. CDR3 size: 15 residues. Germline lookup yields CDR1 SEHNR and CDR2 FQNEAQ (reference sequence). The chain's CDR3 is CASSLGLAGHNEQFF. The CDR3 nucleotides are TGTGCCAGCAGCTTAGGTCTAGCGGGCCACAATGAGCAGTTCTTC.

Points on this clone: Distinct nucleotide sequences in the sample also encode this CDR3. The gene calls are TRBV18 and TRBJ1-5; 8 bases align to TRBD1. This CDR3 region has 15 residues. With V trimmed by 3 bases and J by 0 bases, 1 base remained unmatched. Per germline, CDR1 KGHSH and CDR2 LQKENI. CDR3 bases: TGTGCCAGCTCACCGACAGGGGATAGCAATCAGCCCCAGCATTTT. This codes for CASSPTGDSNQPQHF.

V usage is TRBV7-9 and J usage is TRBJ1-5, with 8 positions matching TRBD1. The V gene end was trimmed by 1 base and the J gene end by 12 bases; junction bases not matched to a gene: 2. The CDR3 consists of 12 residues. Germline values: CDR1 SEHNR, CDR2 FQNEAQ (reference sequence). The CDR3 loop is CASSLGTGIQHF. The DNA of the CDR3 is TGTGCCAGCAGCTTAGGGACAGGGATCCAGCATTTT.

This chain uses TRBV4-3 with TRBJ2-3; maybe TRBD1 (5 bases). This CDR3 has 14 residues. V shed 1 base and J shed 0 bases, with 5 bases lying between them. Germline V gene data show CDR1 as LGHNA and CDR2 as YSLEER. CDR3 bases: TGCGCCAGCAGCCAAGCAGGGAGCACAGATACGCAGTATTTT. It encodes CASSQAGSTDTQYF.

This chain joins TRBV4-2 and TRBJ2-7; tentative D call: TRBD1 (5 bases). The CDR3 is 15 residues long. Germline CDR1 and CDR2: LGHNA and YNFKEQ. V was pared by 0 bases and J by 4 bases, with 13 bases between. CDR3 amino acids: CASSQERDRKYEQYF. For the CDR3, the DNA is TGTGCCAGCAGCCAAGAACGCGACAGAAAATACGAGCAGTACTTC.

The rearrangement links TRBV19 to TRBJ2-4; D is possibly TRBD2 (5 bases). The CDR3 has 17 amino acids. V was clipped by 4 bases and J by 5 bases, with 21 bases between them. Germline values: CDR1 LNHDA, CDR2 SQIVND (reference sequence). CDR3 sequence: CASSTRRSEVGENIQYF. CDR3 in DNA: TGTGCCAGTAGTACTCGACGGTCGGAGGTCGGTGAAAACATTCAGTACTTC.

V usage is TRBV28 and J usage is TRBJ2-1; weak D call: TRBD2 (5 bases). V was pared by 5 bases and J by 4 bases, with 12 bases between. Germline loops: CDR1 MDHEN, CDR2 SYDVKM. CDR3 size: 14 residues. The CDR3 DNA reads as TGTGCCAGCAGTCCACCCCGGGATTACAATGAGCAGTTCTTC. Its translation: CASSPPRDYNEQFF.